A single sample gave rise to the 10 T cell receptor beta chains below, sequenced in a study of shared clonotypes between healthy human individuals. Assay: immunoSEQ multiplex PCR; the TCRdb copy retains only in-frame clones and omits some. The data show around 2.5 million clones, 90% to 95% seen once. Sample: naive CD4+ T cells from PBMCs. Indicated subset: CD45RA+ positively selected. The receptor source for this set is a man aged 18 to 35 in good health. Some clones in this sample may be carry-over from other donors' samples.

The V and J genes are TRBV6-5 and TRBJ1-4; D possibly corresponds to TRBD1 (5 bases). CDR1 and CDR2 (germline): MNHEY, SVGAGI. Trimming pared 6 bases from V and 5 bases from J, leaving 16 bases between. The CDR3 totals 15 residues. CDR3 coding DNA: TGTGCCAGCAGAAGGGACCGGGGTGGGAATGAAAAACTGTTTTTT. This gives the protein CASRRDRGGNEKLFF.

V gene TRBV27 combines with J gene TRBJ1-2; maybe TRBD1 (6 bases). V was cut by 6 bases and J by 4 bases, with 12 bases left in between. This CDR3 has 13 amino acids. The V gene's germline CDR1 is MNHEY and CDR2 SMNVEV (reference sequence). In DNA, the CDR3 is TGTGCCAGCAGAGGTAGCAGGGGCTATGGCTACACCTTC. Residues: CASRGSRGYGYTF.

Points on this clone: Other DNA sequences in the same sample also yield this CDR3. The rearrangement links TRBV29-1 to TRBJ2-7, with 7 bases lining up with TRBD2. The CDR3 is made up of 12 amino acids. Per the germline V gene, CDR1 is SQVTM and CDR2 is ANQGSEA. The V segment lost 4 bases and the J segment 3 bases; nucleotides outside the gene matches: 3. CDR3 in amino acids: CSVGASGYEQYF. The CDR3 region has the DNA TGCAGCGTTGGCGCTAGCGGCTACGAGCAGTACTTC.

The rearrangement links TRBV5-1 to TRBJ2-1; D may be TRBD1 or TRBD2 (5 bases each). Germline V lookup: CDR1 SGHRS, CDR2 YFSETQ. The CDR3 runs to 15 residues. With 3 bases removed from V and 8 bases from J, the gap between germline ends came to 18 bases. DNA for the CDR3: TGCGCCAGCAGCTCCAGACCCGGGACGTCTTATGAGCAGTTCTTC. Protein product: CASSSRPGTSYEQFF.

The chain uses TRBV9 and TRBJ2-3, with D possibly being TRBD2 (6 bases). With 0 bases removed from V and 14 bases from J, the gap between germline ends came to 22 bases. The CDR3 loop spans 15 amino acids. In germline, CDR1 is SGDLS, CDR2 YYNGEE. In DNA form, the CDR3 reads TGTGCCAGCAGCGTAGCTCCCGATGGGGGAGGCCCTCTGTATTTT. It is translated as CASSVAPDGGGPLYF.

This chain links TRBV7-3 with TRBJ2-2; TRBD2 aligns across 11 bases. Germline CDR1 is SGHTA and CDR2 is FQGTGA. The V gene end was trimmed by 4 bases and the J gene end by 4 bases; junction bases not matched to a gene: 11. This CDR3 spans 18 amino acids. The CDR3 loop reads CASSSSYLAGGGTGELFF. CDR3 DNA: TGTGCCAGCAGCTCCTCATACCTAGCGGGAGGAGGCACCGGGGAGCTGTTTTTT.

The CDR3 is CASSFGLAGSTDTQYF. In DNA form, the CDR3 reads TGCGCCAGCAGCTTCGGACTAGCCGGTAGCACAGATACGCAGTATTTT. The chain combines TRBV5-1 with TRBJ2-3; 8 bases match TRBD2. The CDR3 covers 16 residues. Germline V gene sequence: CDR1 SGHRS, CDR2 YFSETQ. Losses at the gene ends were 2 bases for V and 0 bases for J; bases not matched to a gene: 5.

For this clone: The sample carries other DNA sequences with the same CDR3. This chain uses TRBV28 with TRBJ1-1; D gene ambiguous. V lost 1 base, J lost 8 bases, and 8 bases lay in between. This CDR3 spans 12 amino acids. From germline, CDR1 is MDHEN and CDR2 SYDVKM. CDR3 sequence (DNA): TGTGCCAGCAGTTTATCGGGCAGAGAAGCTTTCTTT. Translated: CASSLSGREAFF. Full variable domain (remainder filled in from reference TRBV28 and TRBJ1-1): DVKVTQSSRYLVKRTGEKVFLECVQDMDHENMFWYRQDPGLGLRLIYFSYDVKMKEKGDIPEGYSVSREKKERFSLILESASTNQTSMYLCASSLSGREAFFGQGTRLTVV.

The chain joins TRBV5-1 to TRBJ1-2; D unresolved. CDR1 and CDR2 from the germline V gene are SGHRS and YFSETQ. The CDR3 extends over 13 amino acids. Trimming removed 2 bases from V and 1 base from J, with 6 bases in between. CDR3 sequence (DNA): TGCGCCAGCAGCTTAGAAATTAACTATGGCTACACCTTC. Its protein product is CASSLEINYGYTF.

In its sample, this clone was seen once. Other DNA sequences in the sample encode the same CDR3. J is TRBJ1-4 and V is TRBV2; perhaps TRBD1 as D (5 bases). Per the germline V gene, CDR1 is SNHLY and CDR2 is FYNNEI. The V end lost 3 bases, the J end lost 0 bases, and 8 bases lay between the germline ends. This CDR3 is 15 amino acids long. As DNA, the CDR3 is TGTGCCAGCAGTGACCGGGGCGCAACTAATGAAAAACTGTTTTTT. This translates into CASSDRGATNEKLFF.